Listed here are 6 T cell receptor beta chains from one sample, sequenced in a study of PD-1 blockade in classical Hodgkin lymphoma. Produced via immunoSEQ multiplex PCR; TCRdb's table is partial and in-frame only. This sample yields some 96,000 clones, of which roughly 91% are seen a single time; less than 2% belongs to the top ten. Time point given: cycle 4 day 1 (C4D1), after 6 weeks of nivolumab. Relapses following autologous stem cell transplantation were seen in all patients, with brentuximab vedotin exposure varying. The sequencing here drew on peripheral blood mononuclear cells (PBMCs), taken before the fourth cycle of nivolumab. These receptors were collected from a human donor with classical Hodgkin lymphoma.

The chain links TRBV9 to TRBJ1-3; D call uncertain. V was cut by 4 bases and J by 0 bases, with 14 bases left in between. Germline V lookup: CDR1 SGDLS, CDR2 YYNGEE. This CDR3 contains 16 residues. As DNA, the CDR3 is TGTGCCAGCAGCACCCAATCCCGGGCCTCTGGAAACACCATATATTTT. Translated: CASSTQSRASGNTIYF.

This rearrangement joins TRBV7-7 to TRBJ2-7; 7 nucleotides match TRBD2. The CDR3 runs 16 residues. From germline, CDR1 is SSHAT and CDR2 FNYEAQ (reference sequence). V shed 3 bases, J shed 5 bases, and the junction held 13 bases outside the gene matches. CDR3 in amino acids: CASSLRGIAGSDEQYF. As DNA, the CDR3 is TGTGCCAGCAGCTTGCGGGGGATTGCGGGGTCGGACGAGCAGTACTTC.

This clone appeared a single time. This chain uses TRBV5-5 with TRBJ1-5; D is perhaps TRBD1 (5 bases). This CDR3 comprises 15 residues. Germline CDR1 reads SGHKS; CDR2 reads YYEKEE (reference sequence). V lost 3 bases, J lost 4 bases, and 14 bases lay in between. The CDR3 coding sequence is TGTGCCAGCAGCTCTGCGGGGCTTCGAAATCAGCCCCAGCATTTT. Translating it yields CASSSAGLRNQPQHF.

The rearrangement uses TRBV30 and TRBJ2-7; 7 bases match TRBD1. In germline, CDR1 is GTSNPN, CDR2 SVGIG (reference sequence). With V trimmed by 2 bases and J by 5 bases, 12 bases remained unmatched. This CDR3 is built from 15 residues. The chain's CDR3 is CAWSLSQGLSDEQYF. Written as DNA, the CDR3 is TGTGCCTGGAGTTTGTCACAGGGGCTCTCGGACGAGCAGTACTTC.

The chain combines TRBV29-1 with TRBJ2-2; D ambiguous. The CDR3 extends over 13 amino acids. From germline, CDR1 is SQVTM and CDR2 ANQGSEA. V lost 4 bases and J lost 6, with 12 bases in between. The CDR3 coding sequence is TGCAGCGTTGCTACCTGGGTCCCCGGGGAGCTGTTTTTT. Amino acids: CSVATWVPGELFF.

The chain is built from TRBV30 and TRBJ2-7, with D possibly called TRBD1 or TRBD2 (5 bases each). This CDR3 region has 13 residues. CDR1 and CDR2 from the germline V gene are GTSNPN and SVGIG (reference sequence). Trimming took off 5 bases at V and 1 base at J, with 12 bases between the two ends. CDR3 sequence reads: CAWGTGGSYEQYF. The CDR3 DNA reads TGTGCCTGGGGGACCGGCGGATCCTACGAGCAGTACTTC.